This T cell receptor (beta chain) was obtained from a study of shared clonotypes between healthy human individuals. V was trimmed by 3 bases and J by 0 bases, leaving 12 bases between them. The CDR3 runs 15 residues. CDR1 MNHEY and CDR2 SMNVEV come from the germline V gene (reference sequence). TCRdb keeps only in-frame clones here, not all; method: immunoSEQ multiplex PCR. The table lists about 980,000 clones, about three quarters of them singletons. Into CD45RA+ naive and CD45RA-negative memory subsets, the CD4+ cells were split. The sequenced sample was memory CD4+ T cells sorted from blood. Specified subset: CD45RA-negative fraction. The origin of this receptor is a man younger than 30 in good health. V and J are TRBV27 and TRBJ2-7, with a tentative D call TRBD1 (5 bases). The CDR3 DNA reads TGTGCCAGCAGTTTCGGTTCGACAGTCTCCTACGAGCAGTACTTC. Protein sequence: CASSFGSTVSYEQYF.